Listed below are T cell receptor beta chains from one sample, sequenced in a study of blood T cell repertoires in COVID-19. Using immunoSEQ multiplex PCR, the repertoire was profiled, and TCRdb retains in-frame clones only, with some absent. The data contain about 91,000 clones, 75% to 85% of them singletons. Sequences were obtained from peripheral blood. Every receptor here comes from a woman aged 80 or older with acute or convalescent COVID-19. Each CDR3 is given with its conserved first and last residue. Fields, in order: clone size, V gene, J gene, D gene, CDR3 DNA, CDR3 protein. The D gene is left open where the match is weak. A clone size is listed for some rows: how often the clone was seen (once, few, many), or a class if it is expanded.

NA	TRBV7-3	TRBJ2-2	TRBD2	TGTGCCAGCAGCCCATCAGGACTAGCGGGAGGGAACACCGGGGAGCTGTTTTTT	CASSPSGLAGGNTGELFF
NA	TRBV5-4	TRBJ2-7	TRBD2	TGTGCCAGCAGCTTGCGTCTCCCCGGGACTAGCGGGGGTCGGTACTTC	CASSLRLPGTSGGRYF
NA	TRBV6-1	TRBJ1-2	NA	TGTGCCAGCAGTGAAGTAGTCCAGGGATGGGATGGCTACACCTTC	CASSEVVQGWDGYTF
NA	TRBV2	TRBJ1-4	TRBD1	TGTGCCAGCAGGGACAGGGGATTGAATAATGAAAAACTGTTTTTT	CASRDRGLNNEKLFF
NA	TRBV6-6	TRBJ1-3	NA	TGTGCCAGCATGGGGGGATTAAGGAACACCATATATTTT	CASMGGLRNTIYF
few	TRBV5-4	TRBJ2-3	NA	TGTGCCAGCGGCCTGTATGGACTGACTTGGACAGATACGCAGTATTTT	CASGLYGLTWTDTQYF
few	TRBV6-9	TRBJ2-2	NA	TGTGCCAGCAGTCCCAACCCTGGCCCCGGGGAGCTGTTTTTT	CASSPNPGPGELFF
few	TRBV5-5	TRBJ1-1	TRBD1	TGTGCCAGCAGCTGGGACGGGACAGGAGAAGCTTTCTTT	CASSWDGTGEAFF
NA	TRBV27	TRBJ1-2	NA	TGTGCCAGCAGTTTAACGGTAGCTAACTATGGCTACACCTTC	CASSLTVANYGYTF
NA	TRBV4-1	TRBJ1-6	TRBD1	TGCGCCAGCAGCGCCACAGGGGGGAACTCCTATAATTCACCCCTCCACTTT	CASSATGGNSYNSPLHF
NA	TRBV7-2	TRBJ2-7	NA	TGTGCCAGCAGCTTAGCGGGGGGGCCTTACGAGCAGTACTTC	CASSLAGGPYEQYF
NA	TRBV30	TRBJ1-3	NA	TGTGCCTGGAGTGTACTTGACACCATATATTTT	CAWSVLDTIYF
once	TRBV6-5	TRBJ2-7	TRBD1	TGTGCCAGCACCCAATCTACGACAGGGGGAGAGCAGTACTTC	CASTQSTTGGEQYF
once	TRBV6-1	TRBJ1-6	TRBD1	TGTGCCAGCAGTGTACAGGGGATGAGCGCCTATAATTCACCCCTCCACTTT	CASSVQGMSAYNSPLHF
NA	TRBV2	TRBJ2-1	TRBD2	TGTGCCAGCAGTAAACGAGCGGGGAGCTCCTACAATGAGCAGTTCTTC	CASSKRAGSSYNEQFF
once	TRBV3-1/TRBV3-2	TRBJ1-1	TRBD1	TGTGCCAGCAGCCAACTTGCACAGGGGGCGCTTAGGCTGAACACTGAAGCTTTCTTT	CASSQLAQGALRLNTEAFF
NA	TRBV24-1	TRBJ2-3	TRBD1	TGTGCCACCAGTGTCCGGACAGGGGGCCTAGATACGCAGTATTTT	CATSVRTGGLDTQYF
few	TRBV29-1	TRBJ1-3	TRBD1	TGCAGCGTTTCGGACAGGGGGTATGGAAACACCATATATTTT	CSVSDRGYGNTIYF
NA	TRBV18	TRBJ2-6	NA	TGTGCCAGCTTTCGGGGTTCTGGGGCCAACGTCCTGACTTTC	CASFRGSGANVLTF
NA	TRBV7-2	TRBJ1-2	NA	TGTGCCAGCAGCTCCCCGCACCGGGGAGCTACAAGGGATGGCTACACCTTC	CASSSPHRGATRDGYTF
NA	TRBV7-3	TRBJ2-1	TRBD1	TGTGCCAGCAGCTTCGCAGGGGGCCACAATGAGCAGTTCTTC	CASSFAGGHNEQFF
few	TRBV5-1	TRBJ2-5	NA	TGCGCCAGCAGCTTGGGTCGGGAAAAAGAGACCCAGTACTTC	CASSLGREKETQYF
few	TRBV7-9	TRBJ1-5	NA	TGTGCCAGCAGCTTCTCAACGGAGCCCCAGCATTTT	CASSFSTEPQHF
few	TRBV29-1	TRBJ2-7	TRBD1	TGCGTTGAACATGGAAGGGGACAGAAGAAAAAGCAGTACTTC	CVEHGRGQKKKQYF
NA	TRBV15	TRBJ1-3	NA	TGTGCCACCAAATCGGCAGGGCCTTCCGAGGCCACCATATATTTT	CATKSAGPSEATIYF
NA	TRBV6-5	TRBJ2-3	NA	TGTGCCAGCTCACGGAAGGACTCTCGGCCAGATACGCAGTATTTT	CASSRKDSRPDTQYF
NA	TRBV7-2	TRBJ2-1	TRBD2	TGTGCCAGCAGCTTGGTAGCGGGAGGGCCAAGTGAGCAGTTCTTC	CASSLVAGGPSEQFF
NA	TRBV7-2	TRBJ2-5	NA	TGTGCCAGCAGCTTCTTCCAGGGCGTAGCTAGAGAGACCCAGTACTTC	CASSFFQGVARETQYF
NA	TRBV6-6	TRBJ2-7	TRBD2	TGTGCCAGCAGTCTCTTGGGACTAGCGGGGTCTTCTAGACCCTACGAGCAGTACTTC	CASSLLGLAGSSRPYEQYF
NA	TRBV10-3	TRBJ1-4	NA	TGTGCCATCAGTGAGTCGTCCAGAACAACTAATGAAAAACTGTTTTTT	CAISESSRTTNEKLFF
NA	TRBV9	TRBJ2-2	TRBD2	TGTGCCAGCACCAGGACTAGATACACCGGGGAGCTGTTTTTT	CASTRTRYTGELFF
NA	TRBV19	TRBJ1-1	NA	TGTGCCAGTAGTGCCCGGTACACTGAAGCTTTCTTT	CASSARYTEAFF
NA	TRBV7-2	TRBJ2-5	NA	TGTGCCAGCAGCCCCTCGATAGCGGAGACCCAGTACTTC	CASSPSIAETQYF
few	TRBV5-1	TRBJ2-1	NA	TGCGCCAGCAGCTTCGGACAGAATGAGCAGTTCTTC	CASSFGQNEQFF
NA	TRBV4-1	TRBJ2-1	NA	TGCGCCAGCAGCCCGTATAAGACAGTTAGCTCCTACAATGAGCAGTTCTTC	CASSPYKTVSSYNEQFF
NA	TRBV27	TRBJ1-6	NA	TGTGCCAGCAGTTTATCGGTGGTCGGGAATTCACCCCTCCACTTT	CASSLSVVGNSPLHF
few	TRBV5-5	TRBJ1-1	TRBD1	TGTGCCAGCAGCGCCGACAGGGGGGAATTTAGGACTGAAGCTTTCTTT	CASSADRGEFRTEAFF
NA	TRBV5-1	TRBJ2-3	TRBD1	TGCGCCAGCAGCTTGGTTACAGGGGGCCCAGATACGCAGTATTTT	CASSLVTGGPDTQYF